The table lists the clone carrying this T cell receptor (beta chain) with a count of one. These data originate in a study of blood T cell repertoires in COVID-19. In the study overall: The samples span acute and convalescent COVID-19 from the United States, Italy and Spain. Nucleic acid was either cDNA or gDNA, and it came from T cells, B-cell-depleted T cells, or PBMCs.

Original processing methods: Counts of nucleated cells, estimated from reference gene primer amplification, were obtained. TCRdb keeps only in-frame clones here, not all; method: immunoSEQ multiplex PCR. The V and J calls and clone size come from that table; D and trimming were worked out from the DNA. Seen here are about 97,000 clones, approximately 87% observed once, and the top ten hold just under 20%. The germline gives CDR1 LGHNA, CDR2 YSLEER. The CDR3 is made up of 17 amino acids. V trimming: 2 bases; J trimming: 0 bases; junction bases outside the gene matches: 6. This chain joins TRBV4-3 and TRBJ2-4; 8 positions match TRBD2. This TCR was sampled from a human donor in a cohort sampled during active COVID-19. The sample taken for sequencing was peripheral blood. DNA for the CDR3: TGCGCCAGCAGCCAACTTCGACTAGCGCTAGCCAAAAACATTCAGTACTTC. It is translated as CASSQLRLALAKNIQYF.